Below are 6 T cell receptor beta chains sequenced from a single sample in a study of cytomegalovirus exposure and HLA in healthy donors. PCR involved 60 Vbeta and 13 Jbeta primers. Produced via immunoSEQ multiplex PCR; TCRdb's table is partial and in-frame only. The sample lists about 89,000 clones, about 72% occurring once. Sequenced input: PBMCs. These receptors were collected from a man between 25 and 39 years old in good health and CMV-seronegative.

This clone was seen more than once but under ten times. The V and J genes are TRBV13 and TRBJ2-2; possible D gene TRBD1, 5 bases. Trimming removed 7 bases at V and 12 bases at J, with 24 bases between. Germline loops: CDR1 PRHDT, CDR2 FYEKMQ (reference sequence). The CDR3 sequence is 15 residues long. The CDR3 loop is CASTGSVGPGVKLFF. DNA for the CDR3: TGTGCCAGCACCGGATCCGTGGGGCCGGGTGTGAAGCTGTTTTTT.

The chain has TRBV29-1 and TRBJ2-3; TRBD2 might be the D (5 bases). Germline V gene sequence: CDR1 SQVTM, CDR2 ANQGSEA. V was pared by 1 base and J by 0 bases, with 14 bases between. The CDR3 contains 16 residues. Here the CDR3 reads CSVEGRRDGSTDTQYF. CDR3 in DNA: TGCAGCGTTGAAGGGAGGCGCGACGGGAGCACAGATACGCAGTATTTT.

For the CDR3, the DNA is TGTGCCAGCAGCGTATCACAGGGGGCAGATGGCTACACCTTC. The encoded protein is CASSVSQGADGYTF. The chain couples TRBV9 to TRBJ1-2; 9 nucleotides agree with TRBD1. The V and J ends lost 1 base and 6 bases, in that order; junction bases with no gene match: 4. Germline V CDR1 and CDR2: SGDLS, YYNGEE. The CDR3 is 14 residues long.

CDR3 protein: CASSRDRAGNQPQHF. The DNA of the CDR3 is TGTGCCAGCAGCAGGGACAGGGCGGGCAATCAGCCCCAGCATTTT. The rearrangement links TRBV7-9 to TRBJ1-5; 9 bases match TRBD1. Looked up from germline, CDR1 is SEHNR and CDR2 is FQNEAQ (reference sequence). The CDR3 runs to 15 residues. The J segment lost 2 bases and the V segment lost 5 bases, leaving 4 bases of the junction unmatched.

The rearrangement uses TRBV7-6 and TRBJ2-7, with 7 positions matching TRBD1. The germline gives CDR1 SGHVS, CDR2 FNYEAQ. Germline trimming cut 5 bases from V and 3 bases from J; bases unmatched to any gene: 1. The CDR3 totals 12 residues. The CDR3 coding sequence is TGTGCCAGCAGCGGGACAGACTACGAGCAGTACTTC. Protein: CASSGTDYEQYF.

The CDR3 region is CASSLAQVYTGELFF. The CDR3 bases are TGTGCCAGCAGCTTAGCCCAGGTATACACCGGGGAGCTGTTTTTT. The gene calls are TRBV7-2 and TRBJ2-2; D gene uncertain. V was clipped by 0 bases and J by 3 bases, with 8 bases between them. Looked up from germline, CDR1 is SGHTA and CDR2 is FQGNSA. CDR3 size: 15 residues.